This TCR beta chain was profiled in a study of CD8+ T cells in alopecia areata. Points from the study as a whole: There were many expanded lesional clones persisting in scalp and blood during tofacitinib.

The table lists this clone with a count of one. Its matching antigen is unknown. V lost 3 bases, J lost 2 bases, and 4 bases stayed unmatched. Germline V gives CDR1 GTSNPN, CDR2 SVGIG (reference sequence). This CDR3 is built from 14 residues. After isolation, RNA underwent reverse transcription to generate cDNA as the sequencing template. Clones were read by immunoSEQ multiplex PCR, and TCRdb kept only the in-frame ones, dropping some. The sample includes approximately 220,000 clones, around two fifths seen only once; the top ten take just under 0.5%. Regarding treatment: oral pan-JAK inhibitor, 5-10 mg twice daily. Sorting of PBMCs yielded the CD4+ and CD8+ T cells.

This chain joins TRBV30 and TRBJ2-3; 8 bases map to TRBD1. The receptor comes from a human donor with alopecia areata. The sample in question was CD4+ T cells sorted from blood, obtained around week 34, from a patient treated with tofacitinib. CDR3 sequence (DNA): TGTGCCTGGAGCCAGGGGGCACTCACAGATACGCAGTATTTT. Encoded protein: CAWSQGALTDTQYF.